This TCR beta chain is drawn from a study of blood T cells in healthy people across ages. Notes on the study in general: Per million T cells, the diversity of TCR beta decreased roughly linearly as age advanced. Versus aged donors, long-lived donors had higher diversity and more naive CD4+ cells.

This CDR3 has 15 amino acids. Trimming shortened V by 6 bases and J by 3 bases, and 20 bases separated the two germline ends. Per the germline V gene, CDR1 is SQVTM and CDR2 is ANQGSEA. Concerning this clonotype itself: The antigen remains undetermined.

The second PCR ran about 6 to 12 cycles with a sample-barcoded 5' primer and J-beta primers. TCRdb analysed the 5' RACE reads with MiXCR anew, one entry per CDR3 protein. This table holds around 1,900,000 distinct CDR3 sequences, roughly two fifths found once. Sequencing was done on a sample of blood. This receptor was obtained from a human donor in good health. This chain links TRBV29-1 with TRBJ1-1; D is unresolved. CDR3: CSVGWAGGRDTEAFF. The DNA of the CDR3 is TGCAGCGTGGGGTGGGCCGGTGGTCGGGACACTGAAGCTTTCTTT.